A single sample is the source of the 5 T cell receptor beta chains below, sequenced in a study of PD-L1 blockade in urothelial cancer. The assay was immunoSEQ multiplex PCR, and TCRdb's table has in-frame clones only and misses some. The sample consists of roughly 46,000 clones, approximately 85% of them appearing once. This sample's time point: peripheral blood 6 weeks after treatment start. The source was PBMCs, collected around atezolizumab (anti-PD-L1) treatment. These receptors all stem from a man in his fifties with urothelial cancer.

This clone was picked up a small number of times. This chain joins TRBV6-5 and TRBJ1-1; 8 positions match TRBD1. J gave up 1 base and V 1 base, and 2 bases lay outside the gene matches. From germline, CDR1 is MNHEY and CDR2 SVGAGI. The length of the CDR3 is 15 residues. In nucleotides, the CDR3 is TGTGCCAGCAGTTACTATGGGACAGGGAACACTGAAGCTTTCTTT. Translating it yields CASSYYGTGNTEAFF.

For the CDR3, the DNA is TGCGCCAGCAGCCGGGACAGGGGCAGGATCCAAGAGACCCAGTACTTC. This encodes CASSRDRGRIQETQYF. This chain uses TRBV10-1 with TRBJ2-5; 10 bases map to TRBD1. Germline V gene lookup returns CDR1 WNHNN and CDR2 SYGVQD (reference sequence). The length of the CDR3 is 16 residues. After removal of 6 bases from V and 1 base from J, the junction contained 8 bases not matched to a gene.

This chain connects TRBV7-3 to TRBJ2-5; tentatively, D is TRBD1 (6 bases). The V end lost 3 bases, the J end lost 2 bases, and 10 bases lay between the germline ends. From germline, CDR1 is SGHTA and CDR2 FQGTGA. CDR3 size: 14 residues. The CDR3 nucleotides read TGTGCCAGCAGCTTCCCGGGACAACAAGAGACCCAGTACTTC. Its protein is CASSFPGQQETQYF.

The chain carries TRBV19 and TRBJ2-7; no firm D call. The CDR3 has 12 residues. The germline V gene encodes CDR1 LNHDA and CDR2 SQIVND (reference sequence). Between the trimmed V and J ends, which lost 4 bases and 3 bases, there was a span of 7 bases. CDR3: CASSRGDYEQYF. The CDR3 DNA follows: TGTGCCAGTAGTAGAGGCGACTACGAGCAGTACTTC.

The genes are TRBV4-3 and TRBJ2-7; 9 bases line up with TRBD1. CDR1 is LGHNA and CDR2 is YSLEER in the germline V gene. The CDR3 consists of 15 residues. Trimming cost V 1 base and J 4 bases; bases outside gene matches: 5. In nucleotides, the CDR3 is TGCGCCAGCAGCCAAGGCATCGGGACAGGGTACGAGCAGTACTTC. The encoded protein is CASSQGIGTGYEQYF.